Described below is a single TCR beta chain sequence and its context. What this receptor recognizes is not known. The sample holds no much larger clone one base away, and base qualities are not on file. Other DNA sequences in this sample translate to the same CDR3. These data are taken from a study of blood T cell repertoires in COVID-19 (TCRdb year 2020). Looking at the study overall: Samples covering the acute and convalescent phases of COVID-19 were provided by collaborators in the United States, Italy and Spain. The repertoires were made available in a free public database intended to serve as a resource for research on the immune response to SARS-CoV-2. The samples were drawn from two sources: the first 160 participants of the ongoing ImmuneRACE study, and some 1,300 subjects contributed by 6 global collaborators. Sample metadata almost always included a de-identified subject ID, COVID-19 status, age in years and sex. Subjects who had been exposed to COVID-19, were actively infected with it, or had recovered from it provided the deeply sampled blood TCRbeta repertoires that made up the dataset. The material from the prospective study consisted of cDNA or gDNA derived from T cells, B-cell-depleted T cells, or PBMCs. Where available, HLA class I and class II types were obtained from metadata supplied by the sample provider rather than from assay-based typing.

Study-level results and caveats: The amount of clinical and demographic metadata varied by source and participant and was provided uncurated.

At one collaborating source in Seattle, patients were enrolled during active infection and were followed longitudinally through the course of disease. Collaborating institutions collected whole blood in K2EDTA tubes following their own protocols. For TCRbeta analysis, collaborators shipped samples as frozen whole blood, isolated PBMCs, or DNA extracted from either of those sample types. The CDR1 and CDR2 encoded by the germline V gene are MNHEY and SVGAGI. V sheds 2 bases and J sheds 2 bases, leaving 10 bases between their ends. The CDR3, cysteine through phenylalanine, is 14 amino acids long. Only CDR3 DNA is held: 42 bases, read in frame from base 1. The immunoSEQ Assay, a bias-controlled multiplex PCR, was used to amplify TCRbeta CDR3 regions from genomic DNA. The original methods were these. The number of nucleated cells in each sample was estimated from the amplification of reference gene primers within the assay. To quantify the absolute abundance of each unique TCRbeta CDR3 rearrangement, sequence reads were collapsed and filtered. For each sample, productive Simpson clonality was calculated by taking the square root of Simpson's diversity index across productive rearrangements. TCRdb mirrors the immuneACCESS table, restricted to in-frame sequences. Some clones are absent from its copies; in checked studies, under half trace to an unresolved V gene, and the reason for the others is unknown. For V, J and clone size, that table is used; D and trimming come from the DNA. For this sample there are under 250,000 clones; around 88% appear just once. The ten largest clones capture roughly 6.2% of the sample.

Sequencing was carried out using peripheral blood. The V and J segments used are TRBV6-5 and TRBJ2-7; the D gene is perhaps TRBD1, on 6 matching bases. The receptor comes from a woman at least 80 years old with COVID-19, enrolled during active disease. The CDR3 reads as follows: CASSYGRGPYEQYF. The DNA sequence reads TGTGCCAGCAGTTACGGCAGGGGACCCTACGAGCAGTACTTC.